This T cell receptor beta chain was retrieved from a study of glioma-infiltrating T cells after dendritic cell vaccination. Study summary: Samples are from glioblastoma patients in Phase I and II dendritic cell vaccine trials. The vaccine used monocyte-derived dendritic cells pulsed overnight with autologous tumor lysate.

Up to about 2 ug genomic DNA was used for TCRB CDR3 amplification. The repertoire was sequenced with immunoSEQ multiplex PCR; TCRdb's copy has only in-frame clones and lacks some. The sample includes roughly 62,000 clones, about 86% of them seen just once. Looked up from germline, CDR1 is SNHLY and CDR2 is FYNNEI. The CDR3 covers 15 residues. V lost 6 bases to trimming and J lost 1 base; unmatched junction nucleotides: 6. Time point noted: after dendritic cell vaccination, including at tumor progression/relapse. This sample comprised blood, obtained after dendritic cell vaccination. The chain carries TRBV2 and TRBJ1-5, with TRBD1 matching over 7 bases. The source is a human donor with glioblastoma. CDR3: CASSGTEQSNQPQHF. CDR3 bases: TGTGCCAGCAGCGGGACAGAACAAAGCAATCAGCCCCAGCATTTT.